The 24 T cell receptor beta chains reported below all come from one sample, sequenced in a study of cytomegalovirus exposure and HLA in healthy donors. PCR primers comprised 60 Vbeta and 13 Jbeta primers. The table came from immunoSEQ multiplex PCR; TCRdb's copy has only in-frame clones and leaves some out. The data hold approximately 150,000 clones, with 77% observed a single time. Source material: PBMCs. The receptors shown here come from a male donor in good health and CMV-seropositive.

This chain joins TRBV4-1 and TRBJ2-7; TRBD2 agrees at 11 bases. The J segment lost 6 bases and the V segment lost 2 bases, leaving 6 bases of the junction unmatched. Germline lookup yields CDR1 MGHRA and CDR2 YSYEKL. This CDR3 region has 15 residues. The CDR3 DNA follows: TGCGCCAGCAGCCAACTACTAGCGGGGGACTCCGAGCAGTACTTC. Amino acid sequence: CASSQLLAGDSEQYF.

The chain joins TRBV10-1 to TRBJ1-1; D is undetermined. Germline V CDR1 and CDR2: WNHNN, SYGVQD (reference sequence). The CDR3 totals 16 residues. Trimming pared 0 bases from V and 7 bases from J, leaving 18 bases between. For the CDR3, the DNA is TGCGCCAGCAGTGAGTCCAGGACGGGATTTCAGGATGAAGCTTTCTTT. Its protein is CASSESRTGFQDEAFF.

Points on this clone: This CDR3 is also generated by other DNA sequences in the sample. CDR3 in amino acids: CASSLEGQGYYGYTF. The CDR3 DNA follows: TGCGCCAGCAGCTTGGAGGGACAGGGGTACTATGGCTACACCTTC. The chain couples TRBV5-1 to TRBJ1-2; 10 nucleotides line up with TRBD1. The CDR3 is 15 residues long. The V gene's germline CDR1 is SGHRS and CDR2 YFSETQ. V lost 0 bases to trimming and J lost 3 bases; unmatched junction nucleotides: 2.

This clone was counted a few times. The chain combines TRBV4-3 with TRBJ2-1; 14 nucleotides align to TRBD2. Per germline, CDR1 LGHNA and CDR2 YSLEER. Trimming removed 4 bases from V and 2 bases from J; junction bases left unmatched: 1. This CDR3 has 16 residues. CDR3: CASSPTSGGAYNEQFF. CDR3 coding DNA: TGCGCCAGCAGCCCGACTAGCGGGGGGGCCTACAATGAGCAGTTCTTC.

This chain links TRBV2 with TRBJ2-7; D not resolved. The CDR3 contains 12 residues. Trimming took 8 bases from V and 6 from J, leaving 14 bases between them. Germline CDR1 and CDR2: SNHLY and FYNNEI. CDR3 protein: CASGGRPGEQYF. CDR3 DNA: TGTGCCAGCGGTGGACGGCCGGGCGAGCAGTACTTC.

The CDR3 nucleotides are TGTGCCAGCAGCCCAAGTCGGGGTGAGCAGTTCTTC. Residues: CASSPSRGEQFF. The chain employs TRBV6-5 and TRBJ2-1; maybe TRBD2 (5 bases). Germline V gives CDR1 MNHEY, CDR2 SVGAGI. The CDR3 sequence is 12 residues long. V was shortened by 6 bases and J by 9 bases, with 12 bases between the two germline ends.

The rearrangement links TRBV9 to TRBJ1-6; TRBD1 is a possible D gene (5 bases). From germline, CDR1 is SGDLS and CDR2 YYNGEE. The CDR3 runs 17 residues. V dropped 4 bases and J dropped 3 bases, with 17 bases sitting between them. CDR3 loop: CASSPTLGDYYNSPLHF. CDR3 nucleotide sequence: TGTGCCAGCAGCCCGACTTTGGGGGACTACTATAATTCACCCCTCCACTTT.

This clone turned up a few times. This sample includes further DNA sequences coding for the same CDR3. The genes are TRBV6-1 and TRBJ2-2, with 7 positions matching TRBD1. J was trimmed by 6 bases and V by 5 bases; bases with no gene match: 3. CDR1 and CDR2 from the germline V gene are MNHNS and SASEGT. There are 13 residues in the CDR3. This CDR3 is CASSPGQAGELFF. The CDR3 DNA reads as TGTGCCAGCAGTCCTGGACAGGCCGGGGAGCTGTTTTTT.

This clone was seen at least ten times. The rearrangement uses TRBV2 and TRBJ2-7, with a weak D call TRBD1 (5 bases). The germline CDR1 and CDR2 sequences are SNHLY and FYNNEI. This CDR3 has 13 amino acids. Between the trimmed V and J ends, which lost 5 bases and 4 bases, there was a span of 12 bases. The CDR3 region is CASSLGALYEQYF. CDR3 DNA sequence: TGTGCCAGCAGTCTTGGGGCTTTATACGAGCAGTACTTC.

This chain connects TRBV7-9 to TRBJ2-7; 7 bases fit TRBD2. In germline, CDR1 is SEHNR, CDR2 FQNEAQ (reference sequence). After removal of 8 bases from V and 5 bases from J, the junction contained 9 bases not matched to a gene. The CDR3 is 13 residues long. CDR3 loop: CASSTGGKNEQYF. In DNA, the CDR3 is TGTGCCAGCTCGACGGGGGGTAAGAACGAGCAGTACTTC.

V is TRBV7-3 and J is TRBJ2-5; 11 bases align to TRBD2. The V segment lost 1 base and the J segment 3 bases; nucleotides outside the gene matches: 4. This CDR3 spans 16 amino acids. Looked up from germline, CDR1 is SGHTA and CDR2 is FQGTGA. The CDR3 region is CASSLRGTSGEETQYF. Here the CDR3 DNA reads TGTGCCAGCAGCTTAAGGGGGACTAGCGGTGAAGAGACCCAGTACTTC. Drawing the rest from reference TRBV7-3 and TRBJ2-5, the complete variable domain is GAGVSQTPSNKVTEKGKYVELRCDPISGHTALYWYRQSLGQGPEFLIYFQGTGAADDSGLPNDRFFAVRPEGSVSTLKIQRTERGDSAVYLCASSLRGTSGEETQYFGPGTRLLVL.

The chain has TRBV9 and TRBJ2-5; 12 nucleotides match TRBD2. Trimming at V came to 4 bases and at J to 5 bases, leaving 9 bases not matched to a gene. CDR1 and CDR2 from the germline V gene are SGDLS and YYNGEE. The CDR3 runs to 16 residues. The CDR3 loop is CASSSSGGARAETQYF. DNA for the CDR3: TGTGCCAGCAGCTCTAGCGGGGGGGCCAGGGCGGAGACCCAGTACTTC.

CDR3 residues: CASSVSGGIYEQYF. The DNA of the CDR3 is TGTGCCAGCAGCGTCAGCGGGGGGATCTACGAGCAGTACTTC. The chain employs TRBV7-3 and TRBJ2-7, with 9 bases that match TRBD2. Germline trimming cut 5 bases from V and 3 bases from J; bases unmatched to any gene: 5. This CDR3 is 14 amino acids long. In germline, CDR1 is SGHTA, CDR2 FQGTGA.

The chain carries TRBV27 and TRBJ2-5, with a weak D call TRBD2 (6 bases). The V gene's germline CDR1 is MNHEY and CDR2 SMNVEV (reference sequence). This CDR3 has 13 residues. Between the trimmed V and J ends, which lost 3 bases and 7 bases, there was a span of 12 bases. In DNA, the CDR3 is TGTGCCAGCAGTTTGACGGGGGTTGGGACCCAGTACTTC. Protein: CASSLTGVGTQYF.

The chain combines TRBV4-1 with TRBJ1-4; D unclear. Per germline, CDR1 MGHRA and CDR2 YSYEKL. The V end lost 3 bases, the J end lost 5 bases, and 16 bases lay between the germline ends. This CDR3 contains 16 residues. Written as DNA, the CDR3 is TGCGCCAGCAGCCATTTGTTCCGGGAGCTAAATGAAAAACTGTTTTTT. It yields the protein CASSHLFRELNEKLFF.

This sequence joins TRBV4-2 and TRBJ2-1, with D possibly TRBD1 on 5 matching bases. The CDR3 totals 13 residues. Germline assignment: CDR1 LGHNA and CDR2 YNFKEQ. The V end lost 0 bases, the J end lost 10 bases, and 10 bases lay between the germline ends. For the CDR3, the DNA is TGTGCCAGCAGCCAAGACAGGGTATTAGAGCAGTTCTTC. It encodes CASSQDRVLEQFF.

This rearrangement joins TRBV5-1 to TRBJ1-2, with D unresolved. Per the germline V gene, CDR1 is SGHRS and CDR2 is YFSETQ. The CDR3 consists of 12 residues. V was pared by 6 bases and J by 2 bases, with 8 bases between. CDR3 amino acids: CASTEGNYGYTF. As DNA, the CDR3 is TGCGCCAGCACGGAGGGAAACTATGGCTACACCTTC. The full variable domain, with the rest looked up from reference TRBV5-1 and TRBJ1-2, is KAGVTQTPRYLIKTRGQQVTLSCSPISGHRSVSWYQQTPGQGLQFLFEYFSETQRNKGNFPGRFSGRQFSNSRSEMNVSTLELGDSALYLCASTEGNYGYTFGSGTRLTVV.

This rearrangement joins TRBV4-1 to TRBJ1-2; the D gene is possibly TRBD1 (5 bases). Trimming removed 0 bases at V and 8 bases at J, with 10 bases between. The CDR3 totals 13 residues. Germline CDR1 reads MGHRA; CDR2 reads YSYEKL. The CDR3 region is CASSQEGERGYTF. In DNA form, the CDR3 reads TGCGCCAGCAGCCAAGAAGGGGAAAGAGGCTACACCTTC.

This chain connects TRBV6-6 to TRBJ2-7, with 10 bases that match TRBD2. CDR1 MNHNY and CDR2 SVGAGI come from the germline V gene (reference sequence). The CDR3 spans 14 residues. J lost 4 bases, V lost 6 bases, and 6 bases had no gene match. Written as DNA, the CDR3 is TGTGCCAGCAGGAATAGCGGGGGGCAGTACGAGCAGTACTTC. Encoded protein: CASRNSGGQYEQYF.

This clone turned up a few times. CDR3 bases: TGTGCCTGGAATCATCGTGAAGGACAGGGGGCTAGGGGCTACACCTTC. Protein product: CAWNHREGQGARGYTF. V is TRBV30 and J is TRBJ1-2, with 11 positions matching TRBD1. The V gene end was trimmed by 4 bases and the J gene end by 8 bases; junction bases not matched to a gene: 15. The CDR3 spans 16 residues. Germline V gene sequence: CDR1 GTSNPN, CDR2 SVGIG (reference sequence). Complete variable domain (other parts from reference TRBV30 and TRBJ1-2): SQTIHQWPATLVQPVGSPLSLECTVEGTSNPNLYWYRQAAGRGLQLLFYSVGIGQISSEVPQNLSASRPQDRQFILSSKKLLLSDSGFYLCAWNHREGQGARGYTFGSGTRLTVV.

As concerns this clone: An end of the junction differs from the germline gene, which may be a read error. The V and J genes are TRBV7-9 and TRBJ2-2; TRBD1 aligns across 10 bases. The CDR3 runs 15 residues. Germline CDR1 SEHNR, CDR2 FQNEAQ (reference sequence). Written as DNA, the CDR3 is TGTTCCAGCAGTTCGGACAGGGGGTTTGGCGGGGAGCTGTTTTTT. Translated, it gives CSSSSDRGFGGELFF.

The chain recombines TRBV11-2 with TRBJ2-7; 14 nucleotides line up with TRBD2. Trimming cost V 5 bases and J 6 bases; bases outside gene matches: 15. Germline values: CDR1 SGHAT, CDR2 FQNNGV. CDR3 length: 18 residues. The DNA of the CDR3 is TGTGCCAGCAGCACGGGACTAGCGGGGGCATCCGGGGACCTCGAGCAGTACTTC. Its protein product is CASSTGLAGASGDLEQYF.

This chain uses TRBV5-1 with TRBJ2-3; TRBD2 aligns across 8 bases. The CDR3 runs to 14 residues. In germline, CDR1 is SGHRS, CDR2 YFSETQ. V lost 4 bases, J lost 5 bases, and 6 bases stayed unmatched. CDR3 sequence: CASSRAGEGDTQYF. DNA of the CDR3: TGCGCCAGCAGCAGAGCGGGGGAGGGAGATACGCAGTATTTT.

The chain has TRBV6-5 and TRBJ1-1; D is unclear. V was cut by 11 bases and J by 1 base, with 20 bases left in between. From germline, CDR1 is MNHEY and CDR2 SVGAGI. This CDR3 region has 15 residues. This CDR3 reads CASRDVNRPNTEAFF. DNA for the CDR3: TGTGCCTCCCGAGACGTAAACAGACCGAACACTGAAGCTTTCTTT.